This TCR beta chain was found in a study of cytomegalovirus exposure and HLA in healthy donors. The study ran its PCR with 60 Vbeta and 13 Jbeta primers. Assay: immunoSEQ multiplex PCR; the TCRdb copy retains only in-frame clones and omits some. The sample spans approximately 210,000 clones; the ten largest clones claim roughly 0.98%. CDR1 and CDR2 (germline): SNHLY, FYNNEI. Trimming removed 5 bases from V and 5 bases from J; junction bases left unmatched: 7. The CDR3 totals 14 residues. The V call is TRBV2, the J call TRBJ1-1, with 8 bases lining up with TRBD1. Sequenced material: PBMCs. The TCR was taken from a woman aged 25 to 39 in good health and CMV-seropositive. In nucleotides, the CDR3 is TGTGCCAGCAGTCAAACAGGGGGTAGGACTGAAGCTTTCTTT. Translated, it gives CASSQTGGRTEAFF.